This T cell receptor (beta chain) was recorded in a study of shared clonotypes between healthy human individuals (dated by TCRdb to the early 2020s). Regarding the research as a whole: The cohort included three men and two women between 18 and 49 years of age. The study deeply sequenced blood TCR repertoires of five healthy adults to estimate repertoire size and the extent of clonotype sharing between individuals. To increase sequencing depth and limit assay-specific biases, TCR repertoire library preparation and sequencing were carried out by different laboratories using diverse techniques. Per donor, leukapheresis produced somewhere between about 0.94 and 9.5 billion PBMCs.

The germline V gene (reference sequence) sets CDR1 to SGHNT and CDR2 to YYREEE. The CDR3 sequence holds 16 residues, the cysteine and phenylalanine included. Only the CDR3 DNA is retained, 48 bases long and in frame from the first base. V loses 5 bases at its end and J loses 6 bases; junction bases beyond the gene matches: 10. Comments on this clone: This clone's antigen is unknown. The record has no base qualities; no much larger clone is one base away.

Using the deep immunoSEQ assay, multiplex PCR amplified TCR CDR3 regions from genomic DNA. Extracted genomic DNA from each cell subset was distributed evenly across all wells of several immunoSEQ 96-well plates, and each plate was treated as a replicate. For unsorted PBMC, each replicate PCR was loaded with about 270 ng genomic DNA, equivalent to 25,000 to 35,000 T cell genomes. Unsorted PBMC genomic DNA was sequenced across ten immunoSEQ deep assay plates. Purified libraries were quantified with a Qubit 3.0 fluorometer, sized on a Bioanalyzer 2100, and re-quantified with the KAPA Library Quantification kit. A separate single-read 150-cycle Illumina NextSeq 550 flow cell was used to sequence each immunoSEQ 96-well plate. The study's own analysis went as follows. Because only junctional sequences without quality scores were contained in the immunoSEQ output, filtering matching that applied to full-length reads could not be performed. To assign V/J genes and CDR3, sequences were annotated against IMGT germline references using PyIR, a Python wrapper for IgBLAST v1.9. Reads were removed for weak V/J assignments (E-value above 1e-6), missing CDR3, stop codons, out-of-frame junctions, or ambiguous translated residues. A V3J clonotype was defined by an identical inferred V gene, J gene, and CDR3 amino acid sequence. Percentage overlap between repertoires was calculated by dividing the number of shared unique clonotypes by the size of the smaller repertoire. RTK rarefaction, the Chao1 estimator, and Recon v2.1 estimates of unobserved clonotypes were used to assess repertoire richness. TCRdb carries this immuneACCESS record with in-frame sequences only. Its versions omit some clonotypes, under half of them owing to an unresolved V gene in the studies checked, with the rest unexplained. That table supplies the V and J calls and clone size; D and trimming were determined from the DNA. This sample gives fewer than 550,000 clones in total; about 80% of them show up just once. The ten largest clones take up around 13% of the sample.

The study at large found these results: The small number of donors limited the genetic and exposure-history diversity represented. Sampling was restricted to blood, and TCR repertoires in tissue are likely to differ from TCR repertoires in blood. Based on pairwise subsampling, the degree of clonotype sharing among donors was expected to be affected by sequencing depth.

Healthy HIV-negative adults with no recently reported acute infections or vaccinations were included as donors. Every donor was a Caucasian adult residing in Nashville, Tennessee, USA. For unsorted samples, 100 million or so PBMCs were counted, and genomic DNA was extracted using the QIAamp DNA Blood Mini kit. Blood was collected by leukapheresis, and PBMCs were isolated by Ficoll-Histopaque density gradient centrifugation and then cryopreserved in liquid nitrogen vapor phase. The rearranged segments are TRBV5-4 and TRBJ2-7; the central 14 bases match TRBD2. This sequence was found in a woman aged 40 to 50 in good health. Some clones in this sample may be carry-over from other donors' samples. Sequencing input: PBMCs. In nucleotides, the sequence is TGTGCCAGCAGACCGGGACTAGCGGGAGTAGAGCGCGAGCAGTACTTC. It translates as CASRPGLAGVEREQYF.